This T cell receptor (beta chain) came from a study of post-analysis software for immune sequencing data. Turning to the study itself: In terms of disease course, relapsing-remitting, secondary progressive and progressive-relapsing multiple sclerosis were included. Overall study results and limits: Those with multiple sclerosis, the patient group, showed significantly lower normalized Chao1 diversity than controls. Patients showed TRBV5-6, TRBV5-1 and TRBV20-1 among about five TRBV segments more frequent than in controls.

The ends lost 6 bases at V and 4 bases at J; junction bases unmatched: 5. CDR3 length equals 13 residues. Included in the TCR beta cDNA libraries were unique molecular identifiers. Between roughly 1 and 10 million T cells gave rise to a few hundred thousand cDNA molecules. MiXCR, run by TCRdb on the PCR reads, gives a single entry per CDR3 protein. The sample lists around 500,000 distinct CDR3 sequences; 30% to 40% were seen once. As to this clonotype: The antigen is not known.

Sequencing used blood. The receptor comes from a girl aged 2-17 years with multiple sclerosis. The chain recombines TRBV12-3 or TRBV12-4 with TRBJ2-7; TRBD1 matches at 8 bases. The CDR3 bases are TGTGCCAGCAGCCGGGACAGGATTTACGAGCAGTACTTC. Its translation: CASSRDRIYEQYF.